This TCR beta chain was obtained from a study of blood T cells in healthy people across ages. Study-wide findings and caveats: Leaving the PBMCs unsorted stopped any conclusive comparison of naive versus antigen-experienced cells. Investigators treated diversity estimates from one million T cells as underestimates.

This clonotype has only a few counts. The antigen is unknown. A second PCR of 7 to 11 cycles used a sample-barcoded 5' primer and a J-beta primer mix. TCRdb re-called the 5' RACE reads with MiXCR, one entry per CDR3 protein. The sample contains about 1.5 million distinct CDR3 sequences, around 40% of which appear only once. The length of the CDR3 is 19 residues. Trimming shortened V by 5 bases and J by 1 base, and 24 bases separated the two germline ends. Isolated per sample were at least 6.5 million PBMCs. The sequence derives from a young woman in good health. The chain has TRBV12-3 or TRBV12-4 and TRBJ2-4, with D possibly being TRBD1 (6 bases). Specimen: blood. In DNA form, the CDR3 reads TGTGCCAGCAGTCCAAAGCGAATTGACAGGTTCTTTGCCAAAAACATTCAGTACTTC. Protein sequence: CASSPKRIDRFFAKNIQYF.